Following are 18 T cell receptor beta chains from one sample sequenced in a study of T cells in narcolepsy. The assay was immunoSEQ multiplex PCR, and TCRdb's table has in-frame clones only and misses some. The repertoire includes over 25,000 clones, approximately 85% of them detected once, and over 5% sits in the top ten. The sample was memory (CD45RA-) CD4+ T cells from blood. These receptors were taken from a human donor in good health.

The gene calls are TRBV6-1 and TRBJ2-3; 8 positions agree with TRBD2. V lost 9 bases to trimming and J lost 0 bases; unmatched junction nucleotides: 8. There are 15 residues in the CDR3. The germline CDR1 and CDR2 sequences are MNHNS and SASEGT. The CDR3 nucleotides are TGTGCCAGTGAATTAGCGGGAACTAGCACAGATACGCAGTATTTT. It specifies CASELAGTSTDTQYF.

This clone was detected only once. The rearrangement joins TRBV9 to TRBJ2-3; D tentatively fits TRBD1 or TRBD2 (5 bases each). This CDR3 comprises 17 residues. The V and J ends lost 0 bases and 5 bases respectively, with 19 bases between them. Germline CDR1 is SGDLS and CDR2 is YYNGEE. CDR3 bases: TGTGCCAGCAGCGTAGCTCTTCCTGGGGGACCTAAAGATACGCAGTATTTT. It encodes CASSVALPGGPKDTQYF.

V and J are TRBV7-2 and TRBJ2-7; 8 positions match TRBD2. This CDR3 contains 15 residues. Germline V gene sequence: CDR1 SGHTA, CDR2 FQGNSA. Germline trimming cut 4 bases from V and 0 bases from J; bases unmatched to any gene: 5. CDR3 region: CASSSGLAYSYEQYF. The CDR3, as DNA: TGTGCCAGCAGCTCCGGACTAGCCTACTCCTACGAGCAGTACTTC.

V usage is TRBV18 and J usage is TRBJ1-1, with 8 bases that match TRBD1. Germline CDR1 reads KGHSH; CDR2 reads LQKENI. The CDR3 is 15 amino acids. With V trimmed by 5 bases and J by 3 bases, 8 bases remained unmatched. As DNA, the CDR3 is TGTGCCAGCTCAGCTTTGACAGGGGAGTACACTGAAGCTTTCTTT. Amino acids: CASSALTGEYTEAFF.

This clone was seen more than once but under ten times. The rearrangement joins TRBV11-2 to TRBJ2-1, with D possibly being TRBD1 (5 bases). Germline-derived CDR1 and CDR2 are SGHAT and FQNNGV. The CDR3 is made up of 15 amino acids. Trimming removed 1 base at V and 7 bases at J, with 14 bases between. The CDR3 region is CASSLVSGFLNEQFF. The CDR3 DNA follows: TGTGCCAGCAGCTTAGTATCAGGGTTCCTGAATGAGCAGTTCTTC.

CDR3 residues: CASSLGPITGSPLHF. DNA for the CDR3: TGTGCCAGCAGCTTGGGACCAATTACGGGATCACCCCTCCACTTT. This chain connects TRBV5-6 to TRBJ1-6; D unclear. Trimming removed 0 bases at V and 10 bases at J, with 14 bases between. The CDR3 spans 15 residues. Germline assignment: CDR1 SGHDT and CDR2 YYEEEE.

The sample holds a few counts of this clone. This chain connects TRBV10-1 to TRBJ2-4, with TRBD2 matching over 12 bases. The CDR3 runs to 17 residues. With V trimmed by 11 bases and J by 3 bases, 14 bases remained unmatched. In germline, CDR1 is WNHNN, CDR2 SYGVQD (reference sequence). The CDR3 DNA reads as TGCGCCGCAGATACCACCTGGACTAGCGGGATCAAAAACATTCAGTACTTC. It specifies CAADTTWTSGIKNIQYF.

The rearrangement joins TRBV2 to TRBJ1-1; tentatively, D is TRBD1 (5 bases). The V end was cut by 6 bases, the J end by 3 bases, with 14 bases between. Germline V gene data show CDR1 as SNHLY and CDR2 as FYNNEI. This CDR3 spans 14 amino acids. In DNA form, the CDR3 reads TGTGCCAGCAGCGTACAGGCGGCGGACACTGAAGCTTTCTTT. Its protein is CASSVQAADTEAFF.

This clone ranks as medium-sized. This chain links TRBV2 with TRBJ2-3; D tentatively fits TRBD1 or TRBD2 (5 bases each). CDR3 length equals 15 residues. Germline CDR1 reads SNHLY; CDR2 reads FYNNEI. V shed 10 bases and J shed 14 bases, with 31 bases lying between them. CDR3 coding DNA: TGTGCCATCATTAGAGCCCACCGGGGACGGGCATATGGGTATTTT. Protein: CAIIRAHRGRAYGYF.

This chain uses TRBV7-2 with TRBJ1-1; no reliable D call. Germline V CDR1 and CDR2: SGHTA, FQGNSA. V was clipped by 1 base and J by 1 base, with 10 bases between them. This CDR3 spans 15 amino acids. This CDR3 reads CASSLDRGGNTEAFF. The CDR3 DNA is TGTGCCAGCAGCTTAGATCGGGGAGGGAACACTGAAGCTTTCTTT. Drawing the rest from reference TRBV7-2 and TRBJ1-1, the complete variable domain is GAGVSQSPSNKVTEKGKDVELRCDPISGHTALYWYRQSLGQGLEFLIYFQGNSAPDKSGLPSDRFSAERTGGSVSTLTIQRTQQEDSAVYLCASSLDRGGNTEAFFGQGTRLTVV.

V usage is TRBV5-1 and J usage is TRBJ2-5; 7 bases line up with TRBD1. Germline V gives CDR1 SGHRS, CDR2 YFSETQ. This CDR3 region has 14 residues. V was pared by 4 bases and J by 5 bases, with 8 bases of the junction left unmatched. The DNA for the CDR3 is TGCGCCAGCAGCCCAGGGGGAGTGGGGGAGACCCAGTACTTC. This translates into CASSPGGVGETQYF. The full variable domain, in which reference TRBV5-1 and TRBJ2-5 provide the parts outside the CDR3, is KAGVTQTPRYLIKTRGQQVTLSCSPISGHRSVSWYQQTPGQGLQFLFEYFSETQRNKGNFPGRFSGRQFSNSRSEMNVSTLELGDSALYLCASSPGGVGETQYFGPGTRLLVL.

The CDR3 here is CASSAVAGGPSQYF. The CDR3 DNA follows: TGTGCCAGCAGTGCAGTAGCGGGAGGGCCCTCCCAGTACTTC. The rearrangement joins TRBV6-5 to TRBJ2-5; 11 nucleotides agree with TRBD2. After removal of 5 bases from V and 9 bases from J, the junction contained 8 bases not matched to a gene. The CDR3 length is 14 residues. Germline CDR1 is MNHEY and CDR2 is SVGAGI.

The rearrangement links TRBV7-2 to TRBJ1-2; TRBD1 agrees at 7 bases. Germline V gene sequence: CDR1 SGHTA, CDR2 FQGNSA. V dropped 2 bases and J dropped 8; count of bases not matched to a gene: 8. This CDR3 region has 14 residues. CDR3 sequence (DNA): TGTGCCAGCAGCTTAATGGCAGGGGGTAGGGGCTACACCTTC. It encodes CASSLMAGGRGYTF.

CDR3 bases: TGTGCCAGCAGCTTGAGGACTGGGAGCACAGATACGCAGTATTTT. Encoded protein: CASSLRTGSTDTQYF. V is TRBV7-3 and J is TRBJ2-3, with D perhaps matching TRBD2 (5 bases). The V and J ends lost 3 bases and 0 bases respectively, with 10 bases between them. Germline-derived CDR1 and CDR2 are SGHTA and FQGTGA. CDR3 length equals 15 residues. Drawing the rest from reference TRBV7-3 and TRBJ2-3, the complete variable domain is GAGVSQTPSNKVTEKGKYVELRCDPISGHTALYWYRQSLGQGPEFLIYFQGTGAADDSGLPNDRFFAVRPEGSVSTLKIQRTERGDSAVYLCASSLRTGSTDTQYFGPGTRLTVL.

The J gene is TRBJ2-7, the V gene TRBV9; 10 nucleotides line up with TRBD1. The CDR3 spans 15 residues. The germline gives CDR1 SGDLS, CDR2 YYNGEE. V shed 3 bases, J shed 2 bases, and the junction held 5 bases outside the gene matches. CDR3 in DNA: TGTGCCAGCAGCGCCGGACAGGGGGTACCCTACGAGCAGTACTTC. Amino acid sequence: CASSAGQGVPYEQYF.

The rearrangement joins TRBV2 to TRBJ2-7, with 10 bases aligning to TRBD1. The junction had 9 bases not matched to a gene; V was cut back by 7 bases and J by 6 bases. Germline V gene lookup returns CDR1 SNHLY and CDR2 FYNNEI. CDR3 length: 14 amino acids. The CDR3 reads CASKGQGVTSEQYF. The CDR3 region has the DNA TGTGCCAGCAAAGGACAGGGGGTAACTTCCGAGCAGTACTTC.

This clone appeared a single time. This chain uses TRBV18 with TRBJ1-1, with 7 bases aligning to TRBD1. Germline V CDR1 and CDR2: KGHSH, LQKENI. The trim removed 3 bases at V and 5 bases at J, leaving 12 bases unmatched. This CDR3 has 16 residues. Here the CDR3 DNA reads TGTGCCAGCTCACCTTCAACTAGGGGGCCTGGGACTGAAGCTTTCTTT. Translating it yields CASSPSTRGPGTEAFF.

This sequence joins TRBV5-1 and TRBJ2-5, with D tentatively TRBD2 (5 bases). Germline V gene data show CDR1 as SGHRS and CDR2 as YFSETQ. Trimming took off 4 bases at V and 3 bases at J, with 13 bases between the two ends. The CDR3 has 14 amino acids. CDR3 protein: CASSPSWGEETQYF. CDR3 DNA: TGCGCCAGCAGCCCCTCCTGGGGAGAAGAGACCCAGTACTTC.